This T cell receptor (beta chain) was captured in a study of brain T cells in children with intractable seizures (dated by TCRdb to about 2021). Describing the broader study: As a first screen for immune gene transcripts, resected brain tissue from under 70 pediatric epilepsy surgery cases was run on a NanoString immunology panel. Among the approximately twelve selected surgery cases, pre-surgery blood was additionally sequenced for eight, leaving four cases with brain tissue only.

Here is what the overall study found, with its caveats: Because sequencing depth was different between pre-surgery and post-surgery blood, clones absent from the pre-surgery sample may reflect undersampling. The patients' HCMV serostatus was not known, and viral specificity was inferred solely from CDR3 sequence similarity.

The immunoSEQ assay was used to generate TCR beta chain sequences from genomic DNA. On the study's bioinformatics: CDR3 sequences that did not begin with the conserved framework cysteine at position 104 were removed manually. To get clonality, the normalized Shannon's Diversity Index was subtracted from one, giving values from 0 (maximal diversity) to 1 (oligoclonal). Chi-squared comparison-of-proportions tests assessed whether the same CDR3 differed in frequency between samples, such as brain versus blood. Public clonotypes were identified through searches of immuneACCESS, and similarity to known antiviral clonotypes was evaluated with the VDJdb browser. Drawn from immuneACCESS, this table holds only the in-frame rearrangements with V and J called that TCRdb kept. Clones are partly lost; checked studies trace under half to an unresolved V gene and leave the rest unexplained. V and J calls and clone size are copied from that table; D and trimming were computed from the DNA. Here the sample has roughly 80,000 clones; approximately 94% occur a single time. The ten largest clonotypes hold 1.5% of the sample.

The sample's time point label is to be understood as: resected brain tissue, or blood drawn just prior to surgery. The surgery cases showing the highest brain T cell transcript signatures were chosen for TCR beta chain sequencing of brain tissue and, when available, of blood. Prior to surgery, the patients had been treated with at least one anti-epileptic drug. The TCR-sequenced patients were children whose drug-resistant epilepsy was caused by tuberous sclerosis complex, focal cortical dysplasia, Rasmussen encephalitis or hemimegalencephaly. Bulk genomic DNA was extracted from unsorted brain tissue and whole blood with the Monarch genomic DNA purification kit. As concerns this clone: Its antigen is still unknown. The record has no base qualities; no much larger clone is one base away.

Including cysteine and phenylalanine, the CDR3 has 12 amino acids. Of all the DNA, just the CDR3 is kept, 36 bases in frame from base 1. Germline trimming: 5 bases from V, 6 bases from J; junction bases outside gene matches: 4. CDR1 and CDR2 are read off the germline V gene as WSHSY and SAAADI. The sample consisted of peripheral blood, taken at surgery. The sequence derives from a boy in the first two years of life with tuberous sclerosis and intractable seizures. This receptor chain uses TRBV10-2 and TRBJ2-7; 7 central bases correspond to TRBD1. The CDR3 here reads CASSWDSPEQYF. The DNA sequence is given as TGCGCCAGCAGTTGGGACAGCCCCGAGCAGTACTTC.